One and the same sample provided the 23 T cell receptor beta chains below, sequenced in a study of blood T cell repertoires in COVID-19. The data were produced by immunoSEQ multiplex PCR, yet TCRdb's version contains in-frame clones alone and is incomplete. This sample has over 200,000 clones, with 70% to 90% found just once. The material sequenced was PBMCs or T cells enriched from blood (not recorded which). These receptors originate from a woman aged 25 to 39 who had been exposed to COVID-19.

The DNA for the CDR3 is TGCGCCAGCAGCTTGGGGGGACAGGGCAACTACGAGCAGTACTTC. Its protein product is CASSLGGQGNYEQYF. The chain recombines TRBV5-1 with TRBJ2-7; TRBD1 matches 9 bases. Germline V CDR1 and CDR2: SGHRS, YFSETQ. With V trimmed by 0 bases and J by 3 bases, 4 bases remained unmatched. The CDR3 runs 15 residues.

The genes are TRBV14 and TRBJ1-2; D remains ambiguous. V dropped 0 bases and J dropped 7 bases, with 9 bases sitting between them. The CDR3 consists of 13 residues. Per germline, CDR1 SGHDN and CDR2 FVKESK. The CDR3 bases are TGTGCCAGCAGCCAAGACAACCGACTTGGCTACACCTTC. Protein sequence: CASSQDNRLGYTF.

The rearrangement joins TRBV7-2 to TRBJ1-4; weak D call: TRBD1 (5 bases). This CDR3 region has 15 residues. V lost 1 base to trimming and J lost 6 bases, with 12 bases between them. Germline CDR1 is SGHTA and CDR2 is FQGNSA. The CDR3 bases are TGTGCCAGCAGCTTAGGGATTATCAGGGATGAAAAACTGTTTTTT. It translates to CASSLGIIRDEKLFF.

J is TRBJ1-5 and V is TRBV2; D is ambiguous. The CDR3 runs 14 residues. Germline V gene lookup returns CDR1 SNHLY and CDR2 FYNNEI. V lost 4 bases and J lost 3, with 10 bases in between. The CDR3 loop reads CASSVGVPNQPQHF. Written as DNA, the CDR3 is TGTGCCAGCAGTGTAGGAGTACCCAATCAGCCCCAGCATTTT.

This clone was seen a few times. The rearrangement uses TRBV4-1 and TRBJ1-1; D perhaps matches TRBD1 (5 bases). The CDR3 loop spans 15 amino acids. From germline, CDR1 is MGHRA and CDR2 YSYEKL. V was cut by 0 bases and J by 1 base, with 9 bases left in between. The CDR3 DNA reads TGCGCCAGCAGCCAAGATAGGGGCTCGAACACTGAAGCTTTCTTT. Encoded protein: CASSQDRGSNTEAFF.

This clone came up many times. V usage is TRBV7-9 and J usage is TRBJ1-1; 9 bases agree with TRBD1. V lost 3 bases to trimming and J lost 0 bases; unmatched junction nucleotides: 8. Germline CDR1 and CDR2: SEHNR and FQNEAQ (reference sequence). The CDR3 sequence is 17 residues long. In DNA, the CDR3 is TGTGCCAGCAGCTTGACCGGGACAGGGTTTATGAACACTGAAGCTTTCTTT. Translation: CASSLTGTGFMNTEAFF.

This clone was found once. Other DNA sequences in the sample encode the same CDR3. V and J are TRBV19 and TRBJ2-7; 9 bases fit TRBD1. This CDR3 comprises 16 residues. The ends lost 4 bases at V and 6 bases at J; junction bases unmatched: 13. CDR1 LNHDA and CDR2 SQIVND come from the germline V gene (reference sequence). The CDR3 here is CASSKPPGQGSSEQYF. The CDR3 coding sequence is TGTGCCAGTAGTAAGCCTCCTGGACAGGGGTCGTCCGAGCAGTACTTC. Full variable domain (outside the CDR3, taken from reference TRBV19 and TRBJ2-7): DGGITQSPKYLFRKEGQNVTLSCEQNLNHDAMYWYRQDPGQGLRLIYYSQIVNDFQKGDIAEGYSVSREKKESFPLTVTSAQKNPTAFYLCASSKPPGQGSSEQYFGPGTRLTVT.

This clone was observed a few times. V usage is TRBV29-1 and J usage is TRBJ1-2, with unresolved D. The CDR3 extends over 11 amino acids. Per the germline V gene, CDR1 is SQVTM and CDR2 is ANQGSEA. Deletions cut 2 bases from V and 3 bases from J, with 4 bases between. The CDR3 DNA is TGCAGCGTTGAACACTACTATGGCTACACCTTC. The encoded protein is CSVEHYYGYTF. The variable domain in full, completed from reference TRBV29-1 and TRBJ1-2, reads SAVISQKPSRDICQRGTSLTIQCQVDSQVTMMFWYRQQPGQSLTLIATANQGSEATYESGFVIDKFPISRPNLTFSTLTVSNMSPEDSSIYLCSVEHYYGYTFGSGTRLTVV.

J is TRBJ1-1 and V is TRBV25-1; maybe TRBD1 (5 bases). Germline CDR1 is MGHDK and CDR2 is SYGVNS. The germline V and J ends were trimmed by 6 bases and 0 bases, with 5 bases remaining between them. The CDR3 is made up of 12 amino acids. This chain's CDR3 is CASRDMNTEAFF. CDR3 bases: TGTGCCAGCAGGGACATGAACACTGAAGCTTTCTTT.

This rearrangement joins TRBV14 to TRBJ1-3; D may be TRBD1 (6 bases). Trimming removed 1 base at V and 2 bases at J, with 12 bases between. The CDR3 covers 16 residues. CDR1 is SGHDN, CDR2 FVKESK, per germline. Here the CDR3 reads CASSQVRGDPGNTIYF. CDR3 DNA sequence: TGTGCCAGCAGCCAAGTCAGGGGCGACCCTGGAAACACCATATATTTT.

This clone was counted a single time. This sequence joins TRBV12-3 or TRBV12-4 and TRBJ2-3; D gene unclear. The V and J ends lost 4 bases and 0 bases respectively, with 2 bases between them. The CDR3 totals 12 residues. CDR3 nucleotide sequence: TGTGCCAGCAGTTCTAGCACAGATACGCAGTATTTT. The encoded protein is CASSSSTDTQYF.

As DNA, the CDR3 is TGTGCCAGCAGTTTAGACCGGGACAGGGGCTCCTACGAGCAGTACTTC. This encodes CASSLDRDRGSYEQYF. The genes are TRBV2 and TRBJ2-7; 10 bases match TRBD1. V trimming: 5 bases; J trimming: 0 bases; junction bases outside the gene matches: 7. CDR1 is SNHLY, CDR2 FYNNEI, per germline. The CDR3 extends over 16 amino acids.

In its sample, this clone was seen many times. The V call is TRBV13, the J call TRBJ1-1; TRBD1 might be the D (6 bases). This CDR3 region has 13 residues. Germline CDR1 PRHDT, CDR2 FYEKMQ (reference sequence). Trimming removed 0 bases at V and 7 bases at J, with 9 bases between. This CDR3 reads CASSLGQGFEAFF. The CDR3 region has the DNA TGTGCCAGCAGCTTAGGACAGGGCTTTGAAGCTTTCTTT.

The chain combines TRBV2 with TRBJ1-5; D not resolved. This CDR3 has 16 amino acids. V was clipped by 1 base and J by 0 bases, with 10 bases between them. Germline V gene data show CDR1 as SNHLY and CDR2 as FYNNEI. The CDR3 bases are TGTGCCAGCAGTGAAGGAGGGTGGTATAGCAATCAGCCCCAGCATTTT. This codes for CASSEGGWYSNQPQHF.

This clone has a handful of counts. This chain uses TRBV6-5 with TRBJ1-1; D ambiguous. Germline values: CDR1 MNHEY, CDR2 SVGAGI. The CDR3 is 11 residues long. With 5 bases removed from V and 4 bases from J, the gap between germline ends came to 5 bases. The CDR3 is CASSRLTEAFF. DNA for the CDR3: TGTGCCAGCAGTCGACTCACTGAAGCTTTCTTT.

This clone occurred once. The chain combines TRBV19 with TRBJ1-5; D unclear. The ends were cut back, 3 bases at V and 1 base at J, with 10 bases in the middle. This CDR3 has 15 amino acids. Germline-derived CDR1 and CDR2 are LNHDA and SQIVND (reference sequence). The CDR3 loop is CASSILGGSNQPQHF. The CDR3 coding sequence is TGTGCCAGTAGTATCCTGGGAGGGAGCAATCAGCCCCAGCATTTT.

The chain couples TRBV10-3 to TRBJ2-7; D possibly corresponds to TRBD2 (6 bases). Deletions cut 10 bases from V and 6 bases from J, with 16 bases between. Germline V lookup: CDR1 ENHRY, CDR2 SYGVKD. This CDR3 region has 12 residues. The CDR3 DNA is TGTGCCACCCAGGGACTCGCGGGCGAGCAGTACTTC. It is translated as CATQGLAGEQYF.

This rearrangement joins TRBV7-8 to TRBJ1-1; 8 positions match TRBD1. Losses at the gene ends were 7 bases for V and 3 bases for J; bases not matched to a gene: 7. The germline CDR1 and CDR2 sequences are SGHVS and FQNEAQ. The length of the CDR3 is 14 residues. The CDR3 protein is CASNLPDRDTEAFF. The CDR3 bases are TGTGCCAGCAACCTCCCGGACAGGGACACTGAAGCTTTCTTT.

The CDR3 nucleotides read TGCGCCAGCAGCCATGCTAGCTCCTACGAGCAGTACTTC. Translating gives CASSHASSYEQYF. V and J are TRBV10-1 and TRBJ2-7; no clear D gene. This CDR3 contains 13 residues. V was shortened by 6 bases and J by 0 bases, with 9 bases between the two germline ends. CDR1 and CDR2 (germline): WNHNN, SYGVQD (reference sequence).

The chain employs TRBV18 and TRBJ2-7; TRBD2 is a possible D gene (6 bases). The germline V gene has CDR1 KGHSH and CDR2 LQKENI. The CDR3 is 15 residues long. V was clipped by 0 bases and J by 5 bases, with 14 bases between them. Here the CDR3 reads CASSPPGKGRHEQYF. The CDR3 DNA reads TGTGCCAGCTCACCACCGGGGAAGGGGAGGCACGAGCAGTACTTC.

This chain joins TRBV10-2 and TRBJ2-7; 7 bases line up with TRBD1. Germline V gives CDR1 WSHSY, CDR2 SAAADI. This CDR3 is 15 amino acids long. The J segment lost 4 bases and the V segment lost 4 bases, leaving 10 bases of the junction unmatched. The CDR3 protein is CASSVNSGTVYEQYF. DNA for the CDR3: TGCGCCAGCAGTGTGAACTCCGGGACAGTTTACGAGCAGTACTTC.

This chain joins TRBV10-3 and TRBJ2-2, with 7 nucleotides matching TRBD2. The V gene end was trimmed by 2 bases and the J gene end by 0 bases; junction bases not matched to a gene: 9. This CDR3 has 18 amino acids. The germline V gene has CDR1 ENHRY and CDR2 SYGVKD. The DNA for the CDR3 is TGTGCCATCAGTGAGGGTAGCGGGCGGTTCGCGAACACCGGGGAGCTGTTTTTT. Protein sequence: CAISEGSGRFANTGELFF.

The chain uses TRBV3-1 (or the pseudogene TRBV3-2) and TRBJ1-6, with D hard to call. V was shortened by 4 bases and J by 7 bases, with 11 bases between the two germline ends. Germline V gives CDR1 LGHDT, CDR2 YNNKEL (reference sequence). The CDR3 runs to 14 residues. The CDR3 sequence is CASSRRSENSPLHF. The CDR3 nucleotides read TGTGCCAGCAGCCGTAGATCTGAGAATTCACCCCTCCACTTT.